What follows are 30 T cell receptor beta chains derived from one specimen sequenced in a study of T cell clonality in common variable immunodeficiency. Findings and caveats of the study: Reportedly, TCR beta sequences from common variable immunodeficiency showed fewer deletions and N-nucleotide insertions.

Assay used: immunoSEQ multiplex PCR; TCRdb lists only in-frame clones, some missing. The record shows about 25,000 clones for this sample, with no singletons present. No cognate antigen is known for these TCRs. The specimen was peripheral blood mononuclear cells. The receptors originated from a human donor with common variable immunodeficiency.

This clone was seen more than once but under ten times. The read stops 3 residues short of the end of the CDR3; the missing end is completed from the germline J gene. V gene TRBV7-3 combines with J gene TRBJ2-1; 8 bases align to TRBD2. Germline V lookup: CDR1 SGHTA, CDR2 FQGTGA. There are 15 residues in the CDR3. J gave up 3 bases and V 5 bases, and 6 bases lay outside the gene matches. The CDR3 loop is CASSLGLAYYNEQFF. The part of the CDR3 DNA that was read is TGTGCCAGCAGCCTCGGACTAGCCTACTACAATGAG.

This clone is judged medium-sized. Read coverage stops 3 residues before the CDR3 terminus; the germline J gene supplies the remainder. The J gene is TRBJ2-5, the V gene TRBV5-1, with 12 positions matching TRBD2. The junction had 8 bases not matched to a gene; V was cut back by 4 bases and J by 4 bases. Germline V lookup: CDR1 SGHRS, CDR2 YFSETQ. The CDR3 contains 16 residues. The chain's CDR3 is CASSTHLAGGPETQYF. The sequenced part of the CDR3 DNA is TGCGCCAGCAGCACCCATCTAGCGGGAGGGCCAGAGACC. The full variable domain, its missing parts supplied by reference TRBV5-1 and TRBJ2-5, is KAGVTQTPRYLIKTRGQQVTLSCSPISGHRSVSWYQQTPGQGLQFLFEYFSETQRNKGNFPGRFSGRQFSNSRSEMNVSTLELGDSALYLCASSTHLAGGPETQYFGPGTRLLVL.

This clone was counted a few times. The chain's CDR3 is CASSRFSRQAQPYEQYF. Incomplete CDR3 DNA: TGCGCCAGCAGCCGATTCTCGAGACAGGCTCAGCCCTACGAG. The genes are TRBV5-1 and TRBJ2-7; D may be TRBD1 (6 bases). The read falls 3 residues short of the CDR3 end, and the missing part is taken from the germline J gene. The CDR3 contains 17 residues. The germline V and J ends were trimmed by 4 bases and 2 bases, with 22 bases remaining between them. Germline V gene lookup returns CDR1 SGHRS and CDR2 YFSETQ.

This clone was seen a handful of times. The observed sequence ends 3 residues before the CDR3 terminus, with the missing tail filled in from the germline J gene. This chain connects TRBV7-9 to TRBJ2-3, with a possible D match to TRBD2 (5 bases). The CDR3 length is 15 residues. V was pared by 1 base and J by 6 bases, with 14 bases between. CDR1 and CDR2 (germline): SEHNR, FQNEAQ (reference sequence). CDR3 DNA, as far as it was read: TGTGCCAGCAGCTTAGGGTCTAGCCGGGCGGATACG. This codes for CASSLGSSRADT. The CDR3 in full is CASSLGSSRADTQYF.

This clone was found a few times. The sequence runs out 3 residues before the end of the CDR3; the remainder is reconstructed from the germline J gene. The chain uses TRBV7-8 and TRBJ2-7, with TRBD1 matching 8 bases. The CDR3 is 16 residues long. The junction had 11 bases not matched to a gene; V was cut back by 4 bases and J by 3 bases. Germline V gives CDR1 SGHVS, CDR2 FQNEAQ. The part of the CDR3 DNA that was read is TGTGCCAGCAGCTCACTCACAGGACAGGGCCTCTACGAG. Protein product: CASSSLTGQGLYE. The complete CDR3 reads CASSSLTGQGLYEQYF.

This clone was picked up a small number of times. Sequencing ends 3 residues short of the CDR3 end; the germline J gene provides the rest. The chain employs TRBV2 and TRBJ2-3; tentative D call: TRBD2 (5 bases). The germline V gene has CDR1 SNHLY and CDR2 FYNNEI. The length of the CDR3 is 12 residues. CDR3 DNA, as far as it was read: TGTGCCAGCAGGGCCCTAGAGCGGTCG. Protein sequence: CASRALERS. The complete CDR3 protein is CASRALERSQYF.

This clone was detected many times. Read coverage stops 3 residues before the CDR3 terminus; the germline J gene supplies the remainder. The chain carries TRBV5-1 and TRBJ2-1; 8 nucleotides match TRBD2. CDR3 length: 18 residues. CDR1 is SGHRS, CDR2 YFSETQ, per germline. Germline trimming cut 1 base from V and 0 bases from J; bases unmatched to any gene: 9. Incomplete CDR3 DNA: TGCGCCAGCAGCTTGAGTTTTCTAGCGGGTGACTCCTACAATGAG. Encoded protein: CASSLSFLAGDSYNE. The whole CDR3 sequence reads CASSLSFLAGDSYNEQFF.

This clone was counted at least ten times. With the read ending 3 residues before the CDR3 end, the germline J gene is used to fill in that end. This chain links TRBV20-1 with TRBJ1-5; perhaps TRBD1 as D (5 bases). The CDR3 is 14 residues long. The ends were cut back, 3 bases at V and 7 bases at J, with 16 bases in the middle. Germline-derived CDR1 and CDR2 are DFQATT and SNEGSKA (reference sequence). The sequenced CDR3 bases are TGCAGTGCTAGGGATCAGGGTCGTCGGCAGCCC. This gives the protein CSARDQGRRQP. The CDR3 reads in full as CSARDQGRRQPQHF.

In regard to this clone: The read comes to an end 3 residues before the CDR3 does, leaving the germline J gene to fill in the end. This chain connects TRBV19 to TRBJ2-1; D is perhaps TRBD1 (6 bases). CDR3 size: 14 residues. Trimming removed 7 bases at V and 5 bases at J, with 15 bases between. Germline V gives CDR1 LNHDA, CDR2 SQIVND (reference sequence). The CDR3 DNA, read in part, is TGTGCCAGTAAAGGCAGGGGCGTTCACAATGAG. Translation: CASKGRGVHNE. The complete CDR3 sequence is CASKGRGVHNEQFF.

There are many counts of this clone. Read sequence stops 3 residues before the CDR3 end, and the germline J gene provides the missing end. The J gene is TRBJ2-5, the V gene TRBV5-1; 8 positions agree with TRBD2. CDR1 is SGHRS and CDR2 is YFSETQ in the germline V gene. V shed 7 bases and J 1 base; nucleotides not matched to a gene: 6. The CDR3 covers 14 residues. The covered CDR3 bases are TGCGCCAGCGGGCGCGGGGGGACCCAAGAGACC. It translates to CASGRGGTQET. In full, the CDR3 is CASGRGGTQETQYF.

The table lists this clone with many counts. The read stops 3 residues short of the end of the CDR3; the missing end is completed from the germline J gene. This chain uses TRBV29-1 with TRBJ2-1; TRBD2 matches at 8 bases. J was trimmed by 3 bases and V by 7 bases; bases with no gene match: 5. Germline loops: CDR1 SQVTM, CDR2 ANQGSEA. The CDR3 runs 13 residues. The part of the CDR3 DNA that was read is TGCAGCGGATTAGCGGGAAGCTACAATGAG. This gives the protein CSGLAGSYNE. The entire CDR3 is CSGLAGSYNEQFF.

In regard to this clone: The read terminates 3 residues ahead of where the CDR3 ends, so the germline J gene completes it. The chain uses TRBV5-5 and TRBJ2-7; D may be TRBD1 (6 bases). Trimming cost V 3 bases and J 3 bases, with 16 bases left between them. This CDR3 is built from 15 residues. Germline CDR1 reads SGHKS; CDR2 reads YYEKEE (reference sequence). CDR3 region: CASSWRRQVGYEQYF. The part of the CDR3 DNA that was read is TGTGCCAGCAGCTGGAGGAGACAGGTTGGCTACGAG. Full variable domain (remainder filled in from reference TRBV5-5 and TRBJ2-7): DAGVTQSPTHLIKTRGQQVTLRCSPISGHKSVSWYQQVLGQGPQFIFQYYEKEERGRGNFPDRFSARQFPNYSSELNVNALLLGDSALYLCASSWRRQVGYEQYFGPGTRLTVT.

Ten or more counts support this clone. The read ends 3 residues shy of where the CDR3 ends; the end is completed using the germline J gene. This chain connects TRBV5-1 to TRBJ1-4, with D possibly being TRBD1 (5 bases). The V and J ends lost 0 bases and 8 bases respectively, with 17 bases between them. The CDR3 loop spans 16 amino acids. Germline CDR1 is SGHRS and CDR2 is YFSETQ. Incomplete CDR3 DNA: TGCGCCAGCAGCTTGGGGCGCCGAGAGGGGTACGAAAAA. This gives the protein CASSLGRREGYEK. The complete CDR3 protein is CASSLGRREGYEKLFF. Drawing the rest from reference TRBV5-1 and TRBJ1-4, the complete variable domain is KAGVTQTPRYLIKTRGQQVTLSCSPISGHRSVSWYQQTPGQGLQFLFEYFSETQRNKGNFPGRFSGRQFSNSRSEMNVSTLELGDSALYLCASSLGRREGYEKLFFGSGTQLSVL.

This clone was counted between two and nine times. The part of the CDR3 DNA that was read is TGTGCCAGCAGTGCGGGGGAGGAA. As protein: CASSAGEE. The entire CDR3 protein reads CASSAGEEAFF. The chain combines TRBV2 with TRBJ1-1; possible D gene TRBD1, 5 bases. The read is 3 residues too short to cover the CDR3 end, so that end is filled in from the germline J gene. The CDR3 sequence is 11 residues long. Germline lookup yields CDR1 SNHLY and CDR2 FYNNEI. The entire variable domain, with the rest obtained from reference TRBV2 and TRBJ1-1, is as follows: EPEVTQTPSHQVTQMGQEVILRCVPISNHLYFYWYRQILGQKVEFLVSFYNNEISEKSEIFDDQFSVERPDGSNFTLKIRSTKLEDSAMYFCASSAGEEAFFGQGTRLTVV.

This clone showed up many times. The CDR3 goes on 3 residues after the read ends, and that part is filled in from the germline J gene. The chain joins TRBV18 to TRBJ1-2, with TRBD1 as a possible D gene (6 bases). Germline V gene data show CDR1 as KGHSH and CDR2 as LQKENI. The CDR3 covers 14 residues. The chain's CDR3 is CASSPPGQGQGYTF. The CDR3 DNA, read in part, is TGTGCCAGCTCACCACCGGGGCAGGGGCAAGGC.

This clone was detected ten times or more. A clone one base away is much larger, so this may be a read error. Other DNA sequences in this specimen translate into the identical CDR3. CDR3 DNA (partial): TGTGCCATCAGTAAGTCTGACAGGGTGAATGAG. It translates to CAISKSDRVNE. The whole CDR3 sequence reads CAISKSDRVNEQFF. V is TRBV10-3 and J is TRBJ2-1, with 7 bases lining up with TRBD1. The read falls 3 residues short of the CDR3 end, and the missing part is taken from the germline J gene. CDR3 size: 14 residues. In germline, CDR1 is ENHRY, CDR2 SYGVKD.

As regards this clone: The read terminates 3 residues ahead of where the CDR3 ends, so the germline J gene completes it. The chain employs TRBV20-1 and TRBJ2-5; 9 bases fit TRBD1. This CDR3 region has 15 residues. CDR1 and CDR2 from the germline V gene are DFQATT and SNEGSKA (reference sequence). V gave up 3 bases and J gave up 7 bases; unmatched junction bases: 12. CDR3: CSASRQGGEDWTQYF. CDR3 bases read: TGCAGTGCTAGCAGACAGGGGGGGGAGGACTGGACC.

The CDR3 loop is CASRRDRAPNSPLHF. The sequenced CDR3 bases are TGTGCCAGCAGAAGAGACAGGGCCCCTAATTCACCC. This chain links TRBV7-2 with TRBJ1-6, with 7 nucleotides matching TRBD1. The sequenced fragment ends 3 residues before the CDR3 boundary, so the rest is inferred from the germline J gene. The CDR3 is made up of 15 amino acids. Trimming removed 6 bases from V and 6 bases from J; junction bases left unmatched: 8. Germline V gives CDR1 SGHTA, CDR2 FQGNSA.

The table lists this clone with many counts. The CDR3 end lies 3 residues beyond the end of the read and is filled in from the germline J gene. The chain combines TRBV20-1 with TRBJ1-2, with TRBD1 matching 7 bases. Germline CDR1 DFQATT, CDR2 SNEGSKA (reference sequence). Germline trimming cut 6 bases from V and 4 bases from J; bases unmatched to any gene: 11. This CDR3 has 14 amino acids. Here the CDR3 reads CSASSDRAAYGYTF. The CDR3 bases that were read are TGCAGTGCAAGCTCCGACAGGGCCGCCTATGGC.

This clone has at least ten counts. The CDR3 goes on 3 residues after the read ends, and that part is filled in from the germline J gene. The gene calls are TRBV7-2 and TRBJ1-1; D call uncertain. This CDR3 has 12 amino acids. Per germline, CDR1 SGHTA and CDR2 FQGNSA. This CDR3 reads CASSYHSREAFF. The sequenced CDR3 bases are TGTGCCAGCAGCTACCACTCCCGGGAA.

CDR3 sequence reads: CASSRSRESSYNEQFF. The part of the CDR3 DNA that was read is TGTGCCAGCAGTCGCTCGCGGGAAAGCTCCTACAATGAG. This rearrangement joins TRBV2 to TRBJ2-1, with TRBD2 as a possible D gene (6 bases). The read is 3 residues too short to cover the CDR3 end, so that end is filled in from the germline J gene. The CDR3 is made up of 16 amino acids. Germline assignment: CDR1 SNHLY and CDR2 FYNNEI. V was shortened by 5 bases and J by 0 bases, with 14 bases between the two germline ends.

Only a few counts were recorded for this clone. Read data end 3 residues before the CDR3 end; the end is taken from the germline J gene. This chain joins TRBV7-9 and TRBJ1-1, with 12 bases that match TRBD1. The V gene's germline CDR1 is SEHNR and CDR2 FQNEAQ (reference sequence). This CDR3 comprises 14 residues. The CDR3 sequence is CASSPSGTGGKAFF. The CDR3 bases that were read are TGTGCCAGCAGCCCATCCGGGACAGGGGGCAAG.

There are a few counts of this clone. The missing CDR3 end, 3 residues past where the read stops, is filled in from the germline J gene. V is TRBV19 and J is TRBJ1-1, with a tentative D call TRBD1 (5 bases). V lost 6 bases and J lost 0, with 17 bases in between. The CDR3 spans 16 residues. The germline gives CDR1 LNHDA, CDR2 SQIVND (reference sequence). The CDR3 loop reads CASSSAGGLMNTEAFF. CDR3 bases read: TGTGCCAGTAGCTCCGCCGGGGGTTTAATGAACACTGAA.

This clone occurred many times. Sequencing ends 3 residues short of the CDR3 end; the germline J gene provides the rest. The chain couples TRBV10-1 to TRBJ2-2; 7 nucleotides agree with TRBD1. Germline V gene sequence: CDR1 WNHNN, CDR2 SYGVQD (reference sequence). Trimming took 3 bases from V and 7 from J; bases not matched to a gene: 5. The CDR3 is 14 residues long. The CDR3 bases that were read are TGCGCCAGCAGTGAAGACAGGGTCAGCGGGGAG. As protein: CASSEDRVSGE. The entire CDR3 protein is CASSEDRVSGELFF.

This clone was observed a few times. The CDR3 is cut off 3 residues early in the read; its end comes from the germline J gene. The chain joins TRBV7-9 to TRBJ1-1; D unresolved. The germline V gene has CDR1 SEHNR and CDR2 FQNEAQ (reference sequence). The V end was cut by 5 bases, the J end by 3 bases, with 10 bases between. The CDR3 has 13 residues. The CDR3: CASSPGFDTEAFF. The sequenced CDR3 bases are TGTGCCAGCAGCCCGGGGTTCGACACTGAA.

The sample holds a few counts of this clone. From the germline J gene comes the end of the CDR3, since the read stops 3 residues before it. The sample holds other DNA sequences that translate to the same CDR3. The V and J genes are TRBV19 and TRBJ1-4, with 10 bases that match TRBD1. With V trimmed by 6 bases and J by 7 bases, 5 bases remained unmatched. Germline V lookup: CDR1 LNHDA, CDR2 SQIVND (reference sequence). The CDR3 totals 14 residues. The CDR3 spells CASRDRGRSEKLFF. The CDR3 DNA, read in part, is TGTGCCAGTAGAGACAGGGGGCGGTCTGAAAAA.

A note on this clone: The CDR3 is cut off 3 residues early in the read; its end comes from the germline J gene. The chain joins TRBV7-3 to TRBJ2-4; 9 bases match TRBD2. J lost 5 bases, V lost 2 bases, and 7 bases had no gene match. Germline V gene sequence: CDR1 SGHTA, CDR2 FQGTGA. The CDR3 loop spans 16 amino acids. CDR3 loop: CASSLRAGGPENIQYF. CDR3 bases read: TGTGCCAGCAGCTTACGGGCGGGAGGGCCTGAAAACATT. The variable domain in full, with the rest retrieved from reference TRBV7-3 and TRBJ2-4, is GAGVSQTPSNKVTEKGKYVELRCDPISGHTALYWYRQSLGQGPEFLIYFQGTGAADDSGLPNDRFFAVRPEGSVSTLKIQRTERGDSAVYLCASSLRAGGPENIQYFGAGTRLSVL.

Details on this clone: Sequencing ends 3 residues short of the CDR3 end; the germline J gene provides the rest. The rearrangement links TRBV18 to TRBJ2-3, with a possible D match to TRBD1 (5 bases). This CDR3 comprises 14 residues. Germline V gene data show CDR1 as KGHSH and CDR2 as LQKENI. V was pared by 6 bases and J by 1 base, with 11 bases between. The part of the CDR3 DNA that was read is TGTGCCAGCTCCCCAGACAGTCGCACAGATACG. As protein: CASSPDSRTDT. The CDR3 as a whole reads CASSPDSRTDTQYF. Using reference TRBV18 and TRBJ2-3 for the parts outside the CDR3, the full variable domain is NAGVMQNPRHLVRRRGQEARLRCSPMKGHSHVYWYRQLPEEGLKFMVYLQKENIIDESGMPKERFSAEFPKEGPSILRIQQVVRGDSAAYFCASSPDSRTDTQYFGPGTRLTVL.

Only a few counts were recorded for this clone. The CDR3 extends 3 residues past the end of the read, so its final part is completed from the germline J gene. The chain combines TRBV7-9 with TRBJ2-1, with 9 bases that match TRBD2. Germline V CDR1 and CDR2: SEHNR, FQNEAQ (reference sequence). The V and J ends lost 9 bases and 7 bases, in that order; junction bases with no gene match: 10. CDR3 length: 14 amino acids. The CDR3 DNA, read in part, is TGTGCCAGTGACCGGCGGGAGGGCCGTAATGAG. Amino acid sequence: CASDRREGRNE. The full-length CDR3 reads as CASDRREGRNEQFF.

As for this clone: The CDR3 is cut off 3 residues early in the read; its end comes from the germline J gene. The J gene is TRBJ2-1, the V gene TRBV18; D is perhaps TRBD2 (5 bases). CDR1 is KGHSH and CDR2 is LQKENI in the germline V gene. V lost 6 bases, J lost 4 bases, and 13 bases lay in between. The CDR3 sequence is 14 residues long. The DNA read from the CDR3 is TGTGCCAGCTCCTTCGGACTGGATTACAATGAG. This sequence encodes CASSFGLDYNE. The full CDR3 is CASSFGLDYNEQFF.